This T cell receptor (beta chain) appears in the sequencing data of a study of cytomegalovirus exposure and HLA in healthy donors. Overall study findings and caveats: In a later analysis, V- and J-gene trimming of beta chains associated with a DCLRE1C missense variant, replicated independently. Among donors in an Asian-associated ancestry cluster, a later analysis reportedly found fewer N-insertions than the approximately 700-donor mean. The authors excluded some V segments, including TRBV6-2 and TRBV6-3, as indistinguishable.

J lost 4 bases, V lost 5 bases, and 4 bases had no gene match. The CDR3 covers 13 residues. Germline V gene sequence: CDR1 SEHNR, CDR2 FQNEAQ (reference sequence). Amplification used 60 Vbeta primers and 13 Jbeta primers. Only in-frame clones appear in the TCRdb table, and some are missing; sequencing was by immunoSEQ multiplex PCR. Of approximately 170,000 clones listed, less than 90% are singletons. Note on this clone: Its antigen is currently unknown.

This chain links TRBV7-9 with TRBJ1-1; 7 bases are shared with TRBD1. The sample consisted of PBMCs. The sequence was obtained from a man aged 50 or older in good health and CMV-seropositive. The CDR3 region is CASSQTGSTEAFF. In DNA, the CDR3 is TGTGCCAGCAGCCAGACAGGGAGCACTGAAGCTTTCTTT.